This T cell receptor (beta chain) was documented in a study of human T cells and chemical hapten exposure (dated by TCRdb to 2020 to 2022). Notes on the research overall: For sensitization, 2% DPC in acetone was applied to a 2 cm by 2 cm area of upper inner arm skin. The libraries were sequenced as a pool, and the TCR yield per sample differed mostly because of small variations in library volumes within the pool. Blood samples were taken from patients before sensitization (week 0) and then at 2, 6 and about 24 weeks after DPC sensitization. Patch testing was performed on the upper back with Finn chambers containing 0.01% DPC, and the patch tests were scored after 6 days according to International Contact Dermatitis Research Group standards. In alopecia patients, the study followed how the peripheral blood TCR repertoire changed in vivo over primary and secondary sensitization to diphenylcyclopropenone (DPC), a hapten. For TCR sequencing, blood came from about 28 alopecia patients at anywhere from one to four time points (pre-sensitization, 2, 6 and 24 weeks). Weekly therapeutic DPC doses were additionally applied to the scalp of patients throughout the approximately 25-week study period. The patient cohort, mostly female, included alopecia areata with under or over 50% scalp involvement, alopecia totalis and alopecia universalis. Overall study results and their limits: Compared with pre-sensitization or healthy control sets, expanded TCRs formed significantly more large CDR3 similarity clusters, which is consistent with antigen-driven responses. The number of PT1 expanded TCRs positively correlated with patch test score, significant at thresholds 8, 16 and 32 but not 4. Repeated subsampling changed both the strength of the expansion versus patch-test correlation and the threshold at which that correlation became significant. Alopecia, a presumed autoimmune disease, was present in all patients, so the immune response of the patients might differ from that of healthy individuals. DPC sensitization did not change the number of TCRs with a frequency above 1 in 1000, and there was no evidence of changes in global repertoire structure.

The CDR3 sequence holds 18 residues, the cysteine and phenylalanine included. The kept DNA is CDR3 alone, 54 bases in frame from the first base. Cut back by 2 bases and 4 bases, the V and J ends lie 21 bases apart. The sample holds many counts of this clonotype. Its cognate antigen has yet to be identified. Base qualities were left out, and no much larger clone turns up one base away. Library prep was done by RACE. Sequencing was performed on a NextSeq 500. During library preparation, unique molecular identifiers were attached to individual cDNA molecules so that TCRs could be counted in a quantitative, reproducible way. Each blood RNA sample was used to sequence both TCR alpha and TCR beta chains. Turning to the authors' computational methods: The median number of TCRs per sample was approximately 96,000, ranging from about 23,224 to 700,000. The Decombinator software suite was used to annotate V, J and CDR3 in the TCR reads. For PS versus PT1 abundance plots, all samples were subsampled to the same number of TCRs (28,000). TCRs were defined as expanded if absent before sensitization and observed at least eight times at the 2-week time point. The public reads were reprocessed in TCRdb via fastp at Q25 and MiXCR, keeping in-frame beta chains. When rows share a CDR3 protein, they turn into one entry using the most common DNA and genes. TCRdb, rather than the study authors, made the V and J calls. The sample yields 27,000 or so distinct CDR3 sequences; 8% to 9.5% were counted once. The top ten constitute 5.5% to 7% of the sample.

The time point label on this specimen signifies: patch test 2, 6 weeks after DPC sensitization. The sample's treatment or condition label, in plain terms: therapeutic diphenylcyclopropenone sensitization with weekly scalp DPC. Blood at each patch-test visit was drawn before the patch test was applied. Patients were considered eligible if aged 18 to 70, diagnosed with alopecia and deemed suitable for DPC therapy, and patients were excluded if pregnant. Total RNA was extracted from unfractionated whole blood collected in Tempus Blood RNA tubes. This receptor was identified in a man younger than 45 with alopecia areata. Some clones in this sample may be carry-over from other donors' samples. This chain is built from TRBV12-3 or TRBV12-4 and TRBJ2-1; the D gene lacks a confident call. The specimen comprised whole blood, sampled in connection with sensitization to the hapten diphenylcyclopropenone (DPC). The CDR3 corresponds to CASSLFLPMTPRYNEQFF. In nucleotides, the sequence is TGTGCCAGCAGTTTATTCCTCCCGATGACTCCCCGGTACAATGAGCAGTTCTTC.